The TCR beta chain under discussion was sequenced for a study of blood T cell repertoires in COVID-19. Study as a whole: Samples came from the United States, Italy and Spain, spanning acute and convalescent COVID-19.

Trimming cost V 3 bases and J 5 bases; bases outside gene matches: 7. The germline gives CDR1 LGHNA, CDR2 YSLEER. The CDR3 is 16 residues long. In the original analysis: Estimates of nucleated cell counts were drawn from the amplification of reference gene primers. Data came from immunoSEQ multiplex PCR; TCRdb stores just in-frame clones and leaves some out. V, J and clone size derive from that table, while D and trimming were established from the DNA sequence. Counted here are 150,000 to 190,000 clones, roughly nine tenths occurring once; the ten biggest clones make up more than 2%. Material: peripheral blood. The receptor comes from a woman aged 70-85 years with acute or convalescent COVID-19. This chain uses TRBV4-3 with TRBJ1-4, with 9 positions matching TRBD1. CDR3: CASSHGDRATNEKLFF. CDR3 nucleotide sequence: TGCGCCAGCAGCCACGGGGACAGGGCGACAAATGAAAAACTGTTTTTT.